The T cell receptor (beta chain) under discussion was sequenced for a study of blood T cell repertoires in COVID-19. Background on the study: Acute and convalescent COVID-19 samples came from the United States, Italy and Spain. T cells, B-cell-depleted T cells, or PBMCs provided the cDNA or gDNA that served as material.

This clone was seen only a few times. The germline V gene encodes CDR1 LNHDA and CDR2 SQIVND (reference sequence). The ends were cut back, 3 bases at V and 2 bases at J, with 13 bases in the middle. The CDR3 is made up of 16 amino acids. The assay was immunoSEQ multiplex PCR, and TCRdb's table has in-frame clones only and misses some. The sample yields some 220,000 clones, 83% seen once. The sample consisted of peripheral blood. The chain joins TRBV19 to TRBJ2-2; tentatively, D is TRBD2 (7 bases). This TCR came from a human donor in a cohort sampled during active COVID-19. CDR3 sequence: CASSIPGGQNTGELFF. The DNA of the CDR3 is TGTGCCAGTAGTATTCCGGGGGGACAAAACACCGGGGAGCTGTTTTTT.